This TCR beta chain was found in a study of Graves' ophthalmopathy and Graves' hyperthyroidism. As the template, RNA transcripts were used to amplify TCR beta CDR3 regions. Amplification began with first-round RT-PCR using HTBI primers, then second-round multiplex PCR was performed. From the multiplex PCR reads, TCRdb called clonotypes with MiXCR, one entry per CDR3 protein. The sample has around 600,000 distinct CDR3 sequences; about 40% are singletons. CDR1 is SNHLY, CDR2 FYNNEI, per germline. The CDR3 spans 14 residues. V shed 3 bases and J shed 2 bases, with 8 bases lying between them. Patients with other autoimmune diseases, uncontrolled infections, pregnancy or lactation were excluded.

The receptor's source is an adult man with Graves' ophthalmopathy. The chain links TRBV2 to TRBJ1-3; tentative D call: TRBD1 (5 bases). Sequencing input: peripheral blood. The DNA for the CDR3 is TGTGCCAGCAGTGACGGGACGGCTGGAAACACCATATATTTT. This gives the protein CASSDGTAGNTIYF.